The 10 T cell receptor beta chains listed next were all sequenced from one sample in a study of CD8 T cells in ankylosing spondylitis. TCRdb called the 5' RACE reads again in MiXCR, with one record for every CDR3 protein. This table holds nearly 250,000 distinct CDR3 sequences, around 32% found once. Sequencing was performed on blood, either unsorted or a sorted T cell fraction (not recorded which). The receptors derive from a male donor with ankylosing spondylitis or in good health (not recorded which).

This clonotype has a handful of counts. This chain joins TRBV29-1 and TRBJ1-1; D gene uncertain. The germline V gene encodes CDR1 SQVTM and CDR2 ANQGSEA. This CDR3 has 11 residues. Trimming shortened V by 8 bases and J by 4 bases, and 11 bases separated the two germline ends. For the CDR3, the DNA is TGCAGCCCTCAAAAGAGCACTGAAGCTTTCTTT. It codes for CSPQKSTEAFF.

The chain combines TRBV5-1 with TRBJ2-3; D uncertain. This CDR3 contains 16 residues. Germline-derived CDR1 and CDR2 are SGHRS and YFSETQ. The V and J ends lost 4 bases and 0 bases respectively, with 15 bases between them. For the CDR3, the DNA is TGCGCCAGCAGCCCTGGCCTGACAACTAGCACAGATACGCAGTATTTT. Its translation is CASSPGLTTSTDTQYF.

The chain carries TRBV12-3 or TRBV12-4 and TRBJ2-3; 7 nucleotides align to TRBD2. V lost 6 bases, J lost 4 bases, and 10 bases stayed unmatched. The length of the CDR3 is 15 residues. CDR3 sequence (DNA): TGTGCCAGCAGCCTACAGGCTGGGGGGGCAGATACGCAGTATTTT. The encoded protein is CASSLQAGGADTQYF.

The V gene is TRBV9, the J gene TRBJ2-1; 11 bases align to TRBD1. The germline CDR1 and CDR2 sequences are SGDLS and YYNGEE. This CDR3 is built from 15 residues. Losses at the gene ends were 2 bases for V and 11 bases for J; bases not matched to a gene: 9. The CDR3: CASSVSGGTGGQQFF. CDR3 DNA sequence: TGTGCCAGCAGCGTGTCGGGGGGGACAGGGGGACAGCAGTTCTTC.

This clonotype was observed many times. One end of the junction fails to match germline, which may point to a read error. The V call is TRBV5-1, the J call TRBJ2-1; D is perhaps TRBD2 (5 bases). Germline-derived CDR1 and CDR2 are SGHRS and YFSETQ. This CDR3 spans 11 amino acids. This CDR3 reads CASSSGNEQFF. The CDR3 DNA sequence: TGTGCCAGCAGTTCGGGGAATGAGCAGTTCTTC.

V gene TRBV15 combines with J gene TRBJ1-1; 9 bases match TRBD1. The CDR3 has 15 amino acids. After removal of 3 bases from V and 4 bases from J, the junction contained 6 bases not matched to a gene. Germline V CDR1 and CDR2: LNHNV, YYDKDF (reference sequence). The CDR3 is CATSSPDRGSTEAFF. The CDR3 DNA follows: TGTGCCACCAGCAGCCCCGACAGGGGGTCCACTGAAGCTTTCTTT.

Ten or more counts support this clonotype. V is TRBV10-3 and J is TRBJ2-5, with D perhaps TRBD1 or TRBD2 (5 bases each). The CDR3 contains 13 residues. The V end lost 5 bases, the J end lost 5 bases, and 12 bases lay between the germline ends. CDR1 and CDR2 (germline): ENHRY, SYGVKD. The CDR3 DNA sequence: TGTGCCATCAGTTTGGGACGTGGTGAGACCCAGTACTTC. Encoded protein: CAISLGRGETQYF.

This clonotype has ten or more counts. The chain uses TRBV20-1 and TRBJ2-3; TRBD2 matches 10 bases. The germline CDR1 and CDR2 sequences are DFQATT and SNEGSKA (reference sequence). The CDR3 extends over 15 amino acids. V shed 3 bases, J shed 5 bases, and the junction held 8 bases outside the gene matches. The CDR3 sequence: CSASGLAGAGDTQYF. The CDR3 DNA reads TGCAGTGCTAGTGGGCTAGCGGGGGCCGGAGATACGCAGTATTTT.

The chain couples TRBV7-9 to TRBJ2-3; the D gene is possibly TRBD2 (5 bases). Germline CDR1 SEHNR, CDR2 FQNEAQ (reference sequence). V was trimmed by 5 bases and J by 0 bases, leaving 12 bases between them. This CDR3 region has 15 residues. CDR3 nucleotide sequence: TGTGCCAGCAGCCATACTAGGGCGAGCACAGATACGCAGTATTTT. Residues: CASSHTRASTDTQYF.

This clonotype was detected only a few times. The V gene is TRBV20-1, the J gene TRBJ2-6; D remains unclear. Trimming pared 2 bases from V and 0 bases from J, leaving 8 bases between. The CDR3 is made up of 15 amino acids. Germline V gives CDR1 DFQATT, CDR2 SNEGSKA (reference sequence). In DNA, the CDR3 is TGCAGTGCTAGATCACTGGGCTCTGGGGCCAACGTCCTGACTTTC. Protein sequence: CSARSLGSGANVLTF.